Listed here are 12 T cell receptor beta chains from one sample, sequenced in a study of CD8 T cells in Susac syndrome. Reverse transcription used 0.5 to 1 ug RNA and random hexamers. TCRdb recomputed calls from the immunoSEQ multiplex PCR reads with MiXCR, one row per CDR3 protein. The sample has around 280,000 distinct CDR3 sequences; around 84% are singletons. The source material was CD8+ T cells from PBMCs. The receptor set was obtained from a human donor with multiple sclerosis.

CDR3 in amino acids: CASSPRGGAGELFF. The CDR3, as DNA: TGTGCCAGCAGCCCCCGGGGGGGGGCCGGGGAGCTGTTTTTT. The chain recombines TRBV7-3 with TRBJ2-2; TRBD2 aligns across 8 bases. Trimming cost V 5 bases and J 6 bases; bases outside gene matches: 5. The CDR3 runs 14 residues. CDR1 and CDR2 (germline): SGHTA, FQGTGA.

As DNA, the CDR3 is TGTGCCAGCAGCTTACACGGGACTAAAGGTCAGCCCCAGCATTTT. Translated: CASSLHGTKGQPQHF. The genes are TRBV5-6 and TRBJ1-5, with D possibly TRBD1 on 5 matching bases. The germline gives CDR1 SGHDT, CDR2 YYEEEE. CDR3 length: 15 amino acids. V dropped 2 bases and J dropped 6 bases, with 15 bases sitting between them. The whole variable domain, filled in from reference TRBV5-6 and TRBJ1-5, reads DAGVTQSPTHLIKTRGQQVTLRCSPKSGHDTVSWYQQALGQGPQFIFQYYEEEERQRGNFPDRFSGHQFPNYSSELNVNALLLGDSALYLCASSLHGTKGQPQHFGDGTRLSIL.

The chain employs TRBV27 and TRBJ2-7; D is possibly TRBD1 (5 bases). Per germline, CDR1 MNHEY and CDR2 SMNVEV (reference sequence). The CDR3 covers 15 residues. The V end was cut by 2 bases, the J end by 0 bases, with 11 bases between. The CDR3 DNA is TGTGCCAGCAGTTTAGGACATCACCTCTCCTACGAGCAGTACTTC. This gives the protein CASSLGHHLSYEQYF.

The gene calls are TRBV12-3 or TRBV12-4 and TRBJ1-1; D ambiguous. The CDR3 has 11 residues. Trimming cost V 3 bases and J 6 bases, with 5 bases left between them. The CDR3 region has the DNA TGTGCCAGCAGTTTTTCTCCTGAAGCTTTCTTT. Protein sequence: CASSFSPEAFF.

V is TRBV19 and J is TRBJ1-1; tentative D call: TRBD1 (5 bases). The V gene lost 4 bases and the J gene lost 1 base, with 10 bases spanning the gap. This CDR3 region has 14 residues. The germline V gene encodes CDR1 LNHDA and CDR2 SQIVND (reference sequence). The CDR3 spells CASSTGRGNTEAFF. DNA for the CDR3: TGTGCCAGTAGTACCGGGAGGGGGAACACTGAAGCTTTCTTT.

This clonotype has a single count. CDR3 region: CSARDRLGLAGVYGANVLTF. DNA for the CDR3: TGCAGTGCTAGAGATCGGTTGGGGCTAGCGGGAGTATATGGGGCCAACGTCCTGACTTTC. The chain employs TRBV20-1 and TRBJ2-6; 10 positions match TRBD2. V gave up 0 bases and J gave up 3 bases; unmatched junction bases: 14. CDR1 and CDR2 (germline): DFQATT, SNEGSKA (reference sequence). This CDR3 spans 20 amino acids.

This chain joins TRBV27 and TRBJ1-5, with 8 bases matching TRBD1. Germline CDR1 is MNHEY and CDR2 is SMNVEV (reference sequence). After removal of 3 bases from V and 7 bases from J, the junction contained 5 bases not matched to a gene. The CDR3 contains 14 residues. CDR3 DNA sequence: TGTGCCAGCAGTTTCGCAGGGGGCGGACAGCCCCAGCATTTT. It encodes CASSFAGGGQPQHF.

CDR3 nucleotide sequence: TGTGCCAGCAGCTACTACTCCTACAATGAGCAGTTCTTC. Protein sequence: CASSYYSYNEQFF. V is TRBV13 and J is TRBJ2-1; D is undetermined. V dropped 4 bases and J dropped 0 bases, with 4 bases sitting between them. CDR3 length equals 13 residues. Germline CDR1 is PRHDT and CDR2 is FYEKMQ (reference sequence).

This rearrangement joins TRBV27 to TRBJ2-1; TRBD1 aligns across 9 bases. Germline lookup yields CDR1 MNHEY and CDR2 SMNVEV (reference sequence). This CDR3 region has 16 residues. The ends lost 4 bases at V and 3 bases at J; junction bases unmatched: 7. The CDR3 bases are TGTGCCAGCAGTTCAGGCCCGGGACAGGGCTACAATGAGCAGTTCTTC. As protein: CASSSGPGQGYNEQFF.

In DNA, the CDR3 is TGTGCCAGCAGTGACTCCAGCGGGAGATACACAGATACGCAGTATTTT. It is translated as CASSDSSGRYTDTQYF. The chain couples TRBV25-1 to TRBJ2-3, with TRBD2 identical over 8 bases. J gave up 2 bases and V 3 bases, and 7 bases lay outside the gene matches. Germline CDR1 MGHDK, CDR2 SYGVNS. The CDR3 totals 16 residues.

The J gene is TRBJ2-3, the V gene TRBV3-1; 7 nucleotides match TRBD2. V shed 5 bases and J 3 bases; nucleotides not matched to a gene: 17. CDR1 is LGHDT and CDR2 is YNNKEL in the germline V gene (reference sequence). The CDR3 covers 18 residues. The CDR3 DNA follows: TGTGCCAGCAGCTTGGCTCGCGGGAGATTGAGATTAACAGATACGCAGTATTTT. Its protein is CASSLARGRLRLTDTQYF.

This sequence joins TRBV5-1 and TRBJ2-7; D tentatively reads TRBD1 or TRBD2 (5 bases each). The ends were cut back, 4 bases at V and 1 base at J, with 15 bases in the middle. This CDR3 has 15 residues. Per germline, CDR1 SGHRS and CDR2 YFSETQ. The CDR3 coding sequence is TGCGCCAGCAGCCCTACTTTCGAGGGGTCCTACGAGCAGTACTTC. This codes for CASSPTFEGSYEQYF.